This T cell receptor (beta chain) was captured by sequencing in a study of blood T cell repertoires in COVID-19. Only in-frame clones appear in the TCRdb table, and some are missing; sequencing was by immunoSEQ multiplex PCR. The data contain 240,000 or so clones, about 86% of them singletons. Trimming cost V 4 bases and J 1 base, with 10 bases left between them. This CDR3 spans 14 amino acids. Germline CDR1 reads SNHLY; CDR2 reads FYNNEI. This TCR derives from a woman in her thirties or forties with acute COVID-19. The sequencing input was PBMCs or T cells enriched from blood (not recorded which). The chain joins TRBV2 to TRBJ1-1, with a weak D call TRBD1 (6 bases). The CDR3 bases are TGTGCCAGCAGTGGGCGAGGGGGGAACACTGAAGCTTTCTTT. It is translated as CASSGRGGNTEAFF.